The 21 T cell receptor beta chains below were found in one sample sequenced in a study of Ad26.COV2.S vaccination and SARS-CoV-2 variants. Data came from immunoSEQ multiplex PCR; TCRdb stores just in-frame clones and leaves some out. The table records hundreds of thousands of clones, approximately 88% of them present only once. Regarding treatment: about 20 received Ad26.COV2.S at low or high dose, single or two shots; 5 received placebo; per-sample allocation not given. Samples came from day 63 after the first vaccine or placebo injection. This sample comprised peripheral blood, obtained in a trial of Ad26.COV2.S vaccine versus placebo. The source is a person between 18 and 65 years old who received the Ad26.COV2.S COVID-19 vaccine or a placebo.

Details on this clone: Other DNA sequences in this specimen translate into the identical CDR3. This chain joins TRBV7-3 and TRBJ2-1; no clear D. This CDR3 contains 15 residues. V lost 4 bases and J lost 0, with 10 bases in between. CDR1 is SGHTA and CDR2 is FQGTGA in the germline V gene. DNA of the CDR3: TGTGCCAGCAGCTCTGGCGGAACCTCCTACAATGAGCAGTTCTTC. Encoded protein: CASSSGGTSYNEQFF.

V is TRBV6-5 and J is TRBJ1-1, with D maybe TRBD1 (6 bases). The germline V gene has CDR1 MNHEY and CDR2 SVGAGI. The CDR3 loop spans 14 amino acids. V lost 6 bases, J lost 7 bases, and 18 bases lay in between. CDR3 sequence: CASRAGVANFEAFF. CDR3 in DNA: TGTGCCAGCAGGGCAGGGGTTGCGAATTTTGAAGCTTTCTTT.

The chain joins TRBV15 to TRBJ2-3, with D unclear. This CDR3 contains 13 residues. Germline CDR1 and CDR2: LNHNV and YYDKDF (reference sequence). Deletions cut 0 bases from V and 3 bases from J, with 4 bases between. The CDR3, as DNA: TGTGCCACCAGCAGAGATGAAACAGATACGCAGTATTTT. Amino acids: CATSRDETDTQYF.

This chain uses TRBV3-1 (or the pseudogene TRBV3-2) with TRBJ2-7, with D tentatively TRBD2 (6 bases). Germline-derived CDR1 and CDR2 are LGHDT and YNNKEL (reference sequence). The CDR3 runs 16 residues. The V end lost 4 bases, the J end lost 0 bases, and 16 bases lay between the germline ends. CDR3 in amino acids: CASSPRSSGYSYEQYF. The CDR3 nucleotides read TGTGCCAGCAGCCCCCGGAGTAGCGGTTACTCCTACGAGCAGTACTTC.

The V call is TRBV9, the J call TRBJ1-6; TRBD1 matches at 7 bases. Germline loops: CDR1 SGDLS, CDR2 YYNGEE. J lost 14 bases, V lost 2 bases, and 4 bases had no gene match. This CDR3 is 12 amino acids long. The CDR3 protein is CASSVATGTLHF. DNA for the CDR3: TGTGCCAGCAGCGTTGCGACAGGGACCCTCCACTTT.

The chain recombines TRBV19 with TRBJ1-1; weak D call: TRBD1 (5 bases). The CDR3 contains 17 residues. Trimming took off 4 bases at V and 0 bases at J, with 18 bases between the two ends. Germline values: CDR1 LNHDA, CDR2 SQIVND (reference sequence). CDR3 region: CASSNPRVGGLNTEAFF. For the CDR3, the DNA is TGTGCCAGTAGTAACCCTCGGGTGGGGGGTTTGAACACTGAAGCTTTCTTT. Together with reference TRBV19 and TRBJ1-1, the CDR3 gives the full variable domain: DGGITQSPKYLFRKEGQNVTLSCEQNLNHDAMYWYRQDPGQGLRLIYYSQIVNDFQKGDIAEGYSVSREKKESFPLTVTSAQKNPTAFYLCASSNPRVGGLNTEAFFGQGTRLTVV.

The chain couples TRBV7-9 to TRBJ1-1; D call uncertain. CDR3 size: 12 residues. Trimming took off 3 bases at V and 7 bases at J, with 9 bases between the two ends. Germline assignment: CDR1 SEHNR and CDR2 FQNEAQ (reference sequence). CDR3 sequence: CASSLLHVEAFF. CDR3 nucleotides: TGTGCCAGCAGCTTGCTTCACGTTGAAGCTTTCTTT.

This clone has only one observation. The chain employs TRBV9 and TRBJ1-1, with D perhaps TRBD1 (5 bases). Germline CDR1 SGDLS, CDR2 YYNGEE. V was trimmed by 4 bases and J by 5 bases, leaving 15 bases between them. The CDR3 is 14 residues long. The chain's CDR3 is CASSPIRGSTEAFF. As DNA, the CDR3 is TGTGCCAGCAGCCCCATCCGGGGCTCGACTGAAGCTTTCTTT.

This clone was counted a few times. The chain links TRBV6-1 to TRBJ2-2; TRBD2 matches at 10 bases. With V trimmed by 0 bases and J by 4 bases, 5 bases remained unmatched. The length of the CDR3 is 17 residues. Germline CDR1 and CDR2: MNHNS and SASEGT. In nucleotides, the CDR3 is TGTGCCAGCAGTGAAGCTAGCGGGGGGCTCTTCACCGGGGAGCTGTTTTTT. It codes for CASSEASGGLFTGELFF.

V gene TRBV20-1 combines with J gene TRBJ2-5; D is unresolved. Per germline, CDR1 DFQATT and CDR2 SNEGSKA (reference sequence). V lost 3 bases to trimming and J lost 7 bases, with 9 bases between them. The CDR3 extends over 11 amino acids. CDR3 residues: CSASLTGTQYF. The CDR3, as DNA: TGCAGTGCTAGTCTCACGGGGACCCAGTACTTC.

A word on this clone: The sample holds other DNA sequences that translate to the same CDR3. This chain uses TRBV5-1 with TRBJ1-3; D is uncertain. Germline V gives CDR1 SGHRS, CDR2 YFSETQ. The CDR3 runs 13 residues. Trimming stripped 7 bases from V and 0 bases from J, with 8 bases between. CDR3 sequence (DNA): TGCGCCAGCCGACTGCCCTCTGGAAACACCATATATTTT. Its protein product is CASRLPSGNTIYF.

The chain is built from TRBV6-5 and TRBJ2-2; 8 nucleotides line up with TRBD2. The CDR3 has 15 residues. V shed 6 bases, J shed 0 bases, and the junction held 3 bases outside the gene matches. Germline CDR1 is MNHEY and CDR2 is SVGAGI. CDR3 in DNA: TGTGCCAGCAGATATAGCGGGGCGAACACCGGGGAGCTGTTTTTT. Translated: CASRYSGANTGELFF.

This rearrangement joins TRBV4-3 to TRBJ1-4, with 8 bases fitting TRBD1. This CDR3 has 13 residues. CDR1 is LGHNA, CDR2 YSLEER, per germline. V shed 3 bases, J shed 8 bases, and the junction held 2 bases outside the gene matches. CDR3 DNA: TGCGCCAGCAGCCACACAGGGGGGGAAAAACTGTTTTTT. Residues: CASSHTGGEKLFF.

The genes are TRBV6-5 and TRBJ2-1; no reliable D call. The V end lost 7 bases, the J end lost 1 base, and 14 bases lay between the germline ends. The CDR3 loop spans 15 amino acids. Germline V CDR1 and CDR2: MNHEY, SVGAGI. CDR3 residues: CASKRPNLSYNEQFF. CDR3 nucleotides: TGTGCCAGCAAGAGGCCTAACCTATCCTACAATGAGCAGTTCTTC.

The rearrangement uses TRBV5-4 and TRBJ2-3; 9 bases are shared with TRBD2. Trimming took 0 bases from V and 0 from J; bases not matched to a gene: 11. CDR3 length: 19 residues. Per the germline V gene, CDR1 is SGHNT and CDR2 is YYREEE (reference sequence). CDR3 DNA sequence: TGTGCCAGCAGCTTGGCACTGGGTAGCGGGGGATCTAGCACAGATACGCAGTATTTT. It is translated as CASSLALGSGGSSTDTQYF.

The J gene is TRBJ1-2, the V gene TRBV19, with no clear D. Germline values: CDR1 LNHDA, CDR2 SQIVND (reference sequence). The V gene lost 4 bases and the J gene lost 8 bases, with 14 bases spanning the gap. The CDR3 has 13 amino acids. The CDR3 DNA reads TGTGCCAGTAGTACCGGTCCTCCGGGCGGCTACACCTTC. It is translated as CASSTGPPGGYTF.

As for this clone: One end of the junction is discordant with germline, which a read error may explain. The rearrangement links TRBV11-2 to TRBJ2-1; a possible D gene is TRBD2 (5 bases). The CDR3 spans 13 residues. From germline, CDR1 is SGHAT and CDR2 FQNNGV. CDR3 DNA: TGTGCCAGCAGCCTAGACTATCCCAATGAGCAGTTCTTC. Translation: CASSLDYPNEQFF.

The chain employs TRBV5-1 and TRBJ2-6; no clear D. Germline CDR1 is SGHRS and CDR2 is YFSETQ. V was cut by 2 bases and J by 5 bases, with 11 bases left in between. CDR3 length: 15 amino acids. CDR3 DNA sequence: TGCGCCAGCAGCTTCGACGGCATGAGGGCCAACGTCCTGACTTTC. Its translation is CASSFDGMRANVLTF.

The chain couples TRBV10-1 to TRBJ1-1, with D possibly matching TRBD1 (5 bases). The CDR3 loop spans 15 amino acids. Trimming stripped 2 bases from V and 3 bases from J, with 13 bases between. The germline CDR1 and CDR2 sequences are WNHNN and SYGVQD (reference sequence). The CDR3 DNA reads TGCGCCAGCAGTGAGCCGGGGCTTGCTGACACTGAAGCTTTCTTT. Its translation is CASSEPGLADTEAFF.

The chain uses TRBV19 and TRBJ1-1; D gene ambiguous. V was shortened by 1 base and J by 5 bases, with 14 bases between the two germline ends. Germline V gene sequence: CDR1 LNHDA, CDR2 SQIVND (reference sequence). This CDR3 spans 15 amino acids. CDR3 sequence: CASSIGIPPGTEAFF. In nucleotides, the CDR3 is TGTGCCAGTAGTATAGGGATCCCCCCGGGGACTGAAGCTTTCTTT.

This clone has just one count. The genes are TRBV10-3 and TRBJ2-1; D might be TRBD2 (5 bases). The length of the CDR3 is 15 residues. The V end was cut by 2 bases, the J end by 3 bases, with 11 bases between. The germline gives CDR1 ENHRY, CDR2 SYGVKD. Here the CDR3 reads CAISESGQRYNEQFF. The CDR3 nucleotides read TGTGCCATCAGTGAGAGCGGTCAACGCTACAATGAGCAGTTCTTC.